Following are 27 T cell receptor beta chains from one sample sequenced in a study of cytomegalovirus exposure and HLA in healthy donors. PCR primers comprised 60 Vbeta and 13 Jbeta primers. Clones were sequenced by immunoSEQ multiplex PCR, and TCRdb holds only the in-frame ones, with some missing. Of fewer than 95,000 clones in the sample, 73% were seen once. The sequencing sample was made of PBMCs. The receptors were gathered from a woman between 40 and 50 years old in good health and CMV-seropositive.

This clone was found a few times. The genes are TRBV7-9 and TRBJ1-1; TRBD1 matches 9 bases. This CDR3 is 14 amino acids long. V was clipped by 4 bases and J by 2 bases; unmatched bases: 2. Germline assignment: CDR1 SEHNR and CDR2 FQNEAQ (reference sequence). The CDR3 region is CASSSGQGNTEAFF. The CDR3 nucleotides read TGTGCCAGCAGCTCGGGACAGGGAAACACTGAAGCTTTCTTT.

This clone was observed a single time. The chain combines TRBV9 with TRBJ1-3; 7 positions agree with TRBD1. In germline, CDR1 is SGDLS, CDR2 YYNGEE. V shed 4 bases and J 4 bases; nucleotides not matched to a gene: 5. This CDR3 contains 14 residues. DNA for the CDR3: TGTGCCAGCAGCACCCGGGACAGCGGAAACACCATATATTTT. Amino acid sequence: CASSTRDSGNTIYF. Complete variable domain (other parts from reference TRBV9 and TRBJ1-3): DSGVTQTPKHLITATGQRVTLRCSPRSGDLSVYWYQQSLDQGLQFLIQYYNGEERAKGNILERFSAQQFPDLHSELNLSSLELGDSALYFCASSTRDSGNTIYFGEGSWLTVV.

The chain has TRBV15 and TRBJ1-3, with D possibly TRBD1 on 6 matching bases. This CDR3 comprises 18 residues. V lost 0 bases to trimming and J lost 0 bases, with 15 bases between them. The V gene's germline CDR1 is LNHNV and CDR2 YYDKDF (reference sequence). The CDR3 reads CATSRDLGQPISGNTIYF. In DNA form, the CDR3 reads TGTGCCACCAGCAGAGATCTTGGACAGCCTATCTCTGGAAACACCATATATTTT.

The chain joins TRBV7-9 to TRBJ1-1; D is possibly TRBD1 (5 bases). V lost 2 bases and J 2 bases, leaving 15 bases between the germline ends. This CDR3 is 16 amino acids long. CDR1 and CDR2 (germline): SEHNR, FQNEAQ (reference sequence). CDR3 nucleotides: TGTGCCAGCAGCTTACAGGGCGGCACTCGAAACACTGAAGCTTTCTTT. This gives the protein CASSLQGGTRNTEAFF.

The rearrangement uses TRBV14 and TRBJ2-2, with 12 bases identical to TRBD2. This CDR3 spans 18 amino acids. Germline V gene sequence: CDR1 SGHDN, CDR2 FVKESK. Trimming at V came to 4 bases and at J to 6 bases, leaving 12 bases not matched to a gene. The CDR3 nucleotides are TGTGCCAGCAGCCTCCAACTAGCGGGAGGCCCGATCGCCGGGGAGCTGTTTTTT. This gives the protein CASSLQLAGGPIAGELFF.

The J gene is TRBJ2-1, the V gene TRBV5-4; D gene unclear. The V gene's germline CDR1 is SGHNT and CDR2 YYREEE (reference sequence). The CDR3 runs 15 residues. Trimming removed 2 bases from V and 2 bases from J, with 11 bases in between. Here the CDR3 reads CASSFSRITYNEQFF. Written as DNA, the CDR3 is TGTGCCAGCAGCTTCTCGAGAATCACCTACAATGAGCAGTTCTTC.

This clone appeared a few times. The chain couples TRBV4-3 to TRBJ2-5; D perhaps matches TRBD2 (7 bases). CDR1 and CDR2 from the germline V gene are LGHNA and YSLEER. The CDR3 sequence is 19 residues long. V dropped 3 bases and J dropped 4 bases, with 27 bases sitting between them. The CDR3 DNA follows: TGCGCCAGCAGCCAGGGGGCCCCCGGCAGCGGGGTACTTGGAGAGACCCAGTACTTC. Translating it yields CASSQGAPGSGVLGETQYF.

The chain uses TRBV6-1 and TRBJ2-7, with 7 positions matching TRBD1. Germline V gene lookup returns CDR1 MNHNS and CDR2 SASEGT. This CDR3 is 14 amino acids long. The junction had 7 bases not matched to a gene; V was cut back by 6 bases and J by 2 bases. As DNA, the CDR3 is TGTGCCAGCAGCGCAGGGGACAGCGCCTACGAGCAGTACTTC. Its translation: CASSAGDSAYEQYF.

This rearrangement joins TRBV6-4 to TRBJ1-2, with a tentative D call TRBD1 (5 bases). The V and J ends lost 5 bases and 8 bases respectively, with 21 bases between them. CDR3 size: 15 residues. Germline V CDR1 and CDR2: MRHNA, SNTAGT. The CDR3 is CASSYRFGGVEGYTF. The CDR3 DNA is TGTGCCAGCAGTTACCGGTTCGGGGGAGTTGAGGGCTACACCTTC.

The rearrangement uses TRBV9 and TRBJ2-5; tentative D call: TRBD2 (6 bases). The CDR3 runs 15 residues. Trimming took 0 bases from V and 4 from J, leaving 13 bases between them. Germline CDR1 SGDLS, CDR2 YYNGEE. CDR3 nucleotides: TGTGCCAGCAGCGTAGCTTCTGCGGGACGAGAGACCCAGTACTTC. Its protein is CASSVASAGRETQYF.

CDR3 sequence: CASSYTGSLLYEQYF. In nucleotides, the CDR3 is TGTGCCAGCAGTTACACCGGGAGTCTCCTCTACGAGCAGTACTTC. The chain joins TRBV6-5 to TRBJ2-7; D may be TRBD2 (6 bases). Trimming shortened V by 2 bases and J by 3 bases, and 14 bases separated the two germline ends. CDR1 is MNHEY, CDR2 SVGAGI, per germline. The CDR3 has 15 amino acids.

The CDR3 reads CASSTTGSTEAFF. DNA for the CDR3: TGTGCCAGCAGTACGACAGGGTCCACTGAAGCTTTCTTT. V gene TRBV6-4 combines with J gene TRBJ1-1; 7 bases align to TRBD1. The CDR3 contains 13 residues. Germline trimming cut 5 bases from V and 4 bases from J; bases unmatched to any gene: 4. CDR1 and CDR2 from the germline V gene are MRHNA and SNTAGT.

The rearrangement links TRBV27 to TRBJ1-1; D might be TRBD1 (5 bases). CDR1 is MNHEY, CDR2 SMNVEV, per germline (reference sequence). The CDR3 length is 12 residues. V gave up 7 bases and J gave up 7 bases, with 13 bases separating them. The CDR3 DNA sequence: TGTGCCAGCACCGGGGGTGGGGGTGAAGCTTTCTTT. Translating it yields CASTGGGGEAFF.

The chain links TRBV4-1 to TRBJ2-7; D perhaps matches TRBD2 (5 bases). Trimming took 0 bases from V and 3 from J, leaving 21 bases between them. This CDR3 has 18 amino acids. Germline lookup yields CDR1 MGHRA and CDR2 YSYEKL. CDR3 sequence (DNA): TGCGCCAGCAGCCAAGATGGAAGCAGACTAAGCCTAGACTACGAGCAGTACTTC. It specifies CASSQDGSRLSLDYEQYF.

The table lists this clone with a few counts. This chain links TRBV7-9 with TRBJ2-5, with 8 bases that match TRBD2. Germline V gene sequence: CDR1 SEHNR, CDR2 FQNEAQ (reference sequence). V dropped 5 bases and J dropped 5; count of bases not matched to a gene: 7. The CDR3 consists of 14 residues. The CDR3 nucleotides read TGTGCCAGCAGCCTTTTTGCGGGAGGCGAGACCCAGTACTTC. The encoded protein is CASSLFAGGETQYF.

The chain uses TRBV18 and TRBJ2-5; no firm D call. Per germline, CDR1 KGHSH and CDR2 LQKENI. The ends were cut back, 2 bases at V and 5 bases at J, with 6 bases in the middle. The CDR3 is 12 residues long. The CDR3, as DNA: TGTGCCAGCTCACCAGTGAGGGAGACCCAGTACTTC. It encodes CASSPVRETQYF.

This clone was detected once. The V call is TRBV11-2, the J call TRBJ2-5, with TRBD2 matching 11 bases. The CDR3 sequence is 15 residues long. V lost 7 bases and J lost 2; bases outside the gene matches: 6. Per the germline V gene, CDR1 is SGHAT and CDR2 is FQNNGV. CDR3 in DNA: TGTGCCAGCAAGAAACTAGCGGGGGATCAAGAGACCCAGTACTTC. It specifies CASKKLAGDQETQYF.

This chain joins TRBV5-1 and TRBJ1-4, with 8 bases fitting TRBD1. Germline V CDR1 and CDR2: SGHRS, YFSETQ. The CDR3 covers 16 residues. Unmatched junction bases numbered 9, after V lost 0 bases and J lost 8 bases. This CDR3 is CASSLASRTGREKLFF. For the CDR3, the DNA is TGCGCCAGCAGCTTGGCGTCCCGGACAGGGCGAGAAAAACTGTTTTTT. Full variable domain (remainder filled in from reference TRBV5-1 and TRBJ1-4): KAGVTQTPRYLIKTRGQQVTLSCSPISGHRSVSWYQQTPGQGLQFLFEYFSETQRNKGNFPGRFSGRQFSNSRSEMNVSTLELGDSALYLCASSLASRTGREKLFFGSGTQLSVL.

CDR3 amino acids: CASSYSGGSNQPQHF. As DNA, the CDR3 is TGTGCCAGCAGTTACTCGGGGGGTTCGAATCAGCCCCAGCATTTT. V is TRBV6-6 and J is TRBJ1-5, with a tentative D call TRBD1 (5 bases). From germline, CDR1 is MNHNY and CDR2 SVGAGI (reference sequence). V was cut by 0 bases and J by 4 bases, with 10 bases left in between. The CDR3 is 15 residues long.

The J gene is TRBJ2-7, the V gene TRBV27; D might be TRBD1 (6 bases). The CDR3 has 14 residues. Germline CDR1 and CDR2: MNHEY and SMNVEV (reference sequence). Trimming took off 5 bases at V and 7 bases at J, with 18 bases between the two ends. CDR3 DNA sequence: TGTGCCAGCAGTCCGAGGCGACAGGCCCGGGAGCAGTACTTC. Its protein product is CASSPRRQAREQYF.

This clone was picked up a small number of times. In DNA form, the CDR3 reads TGTGCCAGCAGCCACCCAGCGGTTAGCGGGAGGGCAGGCGAGCAGTACTTC. Protein sequence: CASSHPAVSGRAGEQYF. The chain has TRBV14 and TRBJ2-7, with 11 bases fitting TRBD2. V was pared by 3 bases and J by 6 bases, with 13 bases of the junction left unmatched. The CDR3 consists of 17 residues. CDR1 is SGHDN and CDR2 is FVKESK in the germline V gene.

The CDR3 DNA is TGTGCCAGCAGTTCTTTGTCCGCGGGCTATGGCTACACCTTC. Translated, it gives CASSSLSAGYGYTF. This rearrangement joins TRBV6-5 to TRBJ1-2; D unclear. Germline assignment: CDR1 MNHEY and CDR2 SVGAGI. There are 14 residues in the CDR3. Trimming pared 4 bases from V and 4 bases from J, leaving 13 bases between.

V usage is TRBV29-1 and J usage is TRBJ2-1; D gene uncertain. The V end lost 5 bases, the J end lost 9 bases, and 8 bases lay between the germline ends. There are 10 residues in the CDR3. Germline values: CDR1 SQVTM, CDR2 ANQGSEA. The CDR3 reads CSVSPPEQFF. The CDR3 bases are TGCAGCGTTTCTCCTCCTGAGCAGTTCTTC.

This clone was detected a few times. V usage is TRBV6-6 and J usage is TRBJ1-1; 7 bases align to TRBD1. V lost 4 bases, J lost 4 bases, and 9 bases stayed unmatched. Germline V CDR1 and CDR2: MNHNY, SVGAGI (reference sequence). This CDR3 contains 15 residues. CDR3 loop: CASSSTGAQGTEAFF. CDR3 sequence (DNA): TGTGCCAGCAGTTCCACAGGGGCGCAGGGCACTGAAGCTTTCTTT.

The rearrangement joins TRBV6-6 to TRBJ2-7, with a weak D call TRBD1 (6 bases). Germline assignment: CDR1 MNHNY and CDR2 SVGAGI (reference sequence). The CDR3 runs 14 residues. V was cut by 8 bases and J by 1 base, with 15 bases left in between. The CDR3 nucleotides are TGTGCCAGCGGCATGGACAGTTATTCCTACGAGCAGTACTTC. This translates into CASGMDSYSYEQYF.

This rearrangement joins TRBV7-2 to TRBJ1-3, with TRBD1 matching 7 bases. Germline V gene lookup returns CDR1 SGHTA and CDR2 FQGNSA. The CDR3 covers 16 residues. Trimming took 1 base from V and 4 from J; bases not matched to a gene: 7. CDR3 coding DNA: TGTGCCAGCAGCTTAGATGTGACAGGGTCCGGAAACACCATATATTTT. It encodes CASSLDVTGSGNTIYF.

The J gene is TRBJ2-1, the V gene TRBV6-6; 7 nucleotides agree with TRBD2. After removal of 6 bases from V and 5 bases from J, the junction contained 10 bases not matched to a gene. The length of the CDR3 is 15 residues. Germline CDR1 MNHNY, CDR2 SVGAGI (reference sequence). The CDR3 nucleotides read TGTGCCAGCAGCTTCCAGGGCCTAGCGGACAATGAGCAGTTCTTC. Translation: CASSFQGLADNEQFF.